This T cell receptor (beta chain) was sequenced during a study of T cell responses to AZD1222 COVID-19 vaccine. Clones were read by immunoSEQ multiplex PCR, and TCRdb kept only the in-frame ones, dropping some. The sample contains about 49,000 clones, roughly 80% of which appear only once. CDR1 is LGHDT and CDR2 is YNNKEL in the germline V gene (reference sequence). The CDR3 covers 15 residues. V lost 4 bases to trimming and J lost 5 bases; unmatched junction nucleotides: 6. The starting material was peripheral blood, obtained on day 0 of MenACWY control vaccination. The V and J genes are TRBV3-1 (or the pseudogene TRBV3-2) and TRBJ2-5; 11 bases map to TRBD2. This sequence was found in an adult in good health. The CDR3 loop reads CASSLSGGAHETQYF. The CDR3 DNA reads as TGTGCCAGCAGCCTTAGCGGGGGGGCCCATGAGACCCAGTACTTC.